Listed here is a single T cell receptor (beta chain). In the source study's methods: The authors estimated nucleated cell counts from reference gene primer amplification. The data were produced by immunoSEQ multiplex PCR, yet TCRdb's version contains in-frame clones alone and is incomplete. V and J calls and clone size are copied from that table; D and trimming were computed from the DNA. The table records about 190,000 clones, more than 85% of them present only once. This sample is part of a study of blood T cell repertoires in COVID-19. Study-wide context: COVID-19 samples collected from the United States, Italy and Spain covered acute and convalescent phases. PBMCs, B-cell-depleted T cells, or T cells provided the cDNA or gDNA that made up the material.

There are 14 residues in the CDR3. Germline V gene sequence: CDR1 SGHDN, CDR2 FVKESK. V was cut by 5 bases and J by 3 bases, with 13 bases left in between. Enrollees, about 18 to 95 years old, lived in 20 to 25 US areas. The chain recombines TRBV14 with TRBJ1-1; D perhaps matches TRBD1 (5 bases). The TCR originated in a woman aged 40 to 50 in a cohort exposed to, infected with or recovered from COVID-19 (not recorded which). The sequencing input was PBMCs or T cells enriched from blood (not recorded which). CDR3 sequence: CASSSRVVDTEAFF. The CDR3 bases are TGTGCCAGCAGCTCCAGGGTGGTGGACACTGAAGCTTTCTTT.